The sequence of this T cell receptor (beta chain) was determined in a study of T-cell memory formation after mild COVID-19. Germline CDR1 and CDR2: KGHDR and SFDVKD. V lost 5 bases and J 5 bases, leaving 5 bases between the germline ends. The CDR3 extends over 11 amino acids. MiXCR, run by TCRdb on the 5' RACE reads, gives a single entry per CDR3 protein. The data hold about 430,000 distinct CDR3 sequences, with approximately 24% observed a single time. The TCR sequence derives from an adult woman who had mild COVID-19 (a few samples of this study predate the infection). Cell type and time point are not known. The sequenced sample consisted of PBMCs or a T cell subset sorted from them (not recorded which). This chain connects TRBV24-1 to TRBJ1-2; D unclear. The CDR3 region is CATSAGYGYTF. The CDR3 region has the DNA TGTGCCACCAGTGCGGGTTATGGCTACACCTTC.